Each of the 6 T cell receptor beta chains below was sequenced from the same sample in a study of shared clonotypes between healthy human individuals. Profiled with immunoSEQ multiplex PCR; TCRdb holds only in-frame clones, not every one. The data show 2 million to 3 million clones, approximately 94% seen once. Material for sequencing was naive CD4+ T cells from PBMCs. This sample's subset: CD45RA+ positively selected. These receptors all stem from a man aged 18 to 35 in good health. Some clones in this sample may be carry-over from other donors' samples.

The chain is built from TRBV5-1 and TRBJ2-3; unclear D gene. CDR1 is SGHRS and CDR2 is YFSETQ in the germline V gene. The CDR3 contains 14 residues. Trimming took 7 bases from V and 3 from J, leaving 15 bases between them. CDR3 loop: CASAPPQGTDTQYF. As DNA, the CDR3 is TGCGCCAGCGCCCCCCCACAAGGAACAGATACGCAGTATTTT.

This chain uses TRBV28 with TRBJ2-2; D possibly corresponds to TRBD2 (6 bases). The CDR3 covers 13 residues. The V gene's germline CDR1 is MDHEN and CDR2 SYDVKM. V was shortened by 3 bases and J by 8 bases, with 10 bases between the two germline ends. The chain's CDR3 is CASSLEGMGELFF. The CDR3, as DNA: TGTGCCAGCAGTTTGGAGGGAATGGGGGAGCTGTTTTTT. The full variable domain, rest sourced from reference TRBV28 and TRBJ2-2, is DVKVTQSSRYLVKRTGEKVFLECVQDMDHENMFWYRQDPGLGLRLIYFSYDVKMKEKGDIPEGYSVSREKKERFSLILESASTNQTSMYLCASSLEGMGELFFGEGSRLTVL.

This chain connects TRBV6-6 to TRBJ2-5, with D perhaps TRBD2 (5 bases). V gave up 3 bases and J gave up 0 bases, with 14 bases separating them. The CDR3 is 16 residues long. Germline V gives CDR1 MNHNY, CDR2 SVGAGI (reference sequence). The CDR3: CASSYDRRPYQETQYF. CDR3 bases: TGTGCCAGCAGTTATGACCGGAGGCCGTACCAAGAGACCCAGTACTTC.

The chain links TRBV5-1 to TRBJ2-7, with a tentative D call TRBD1 (7 bases). There are 15 residues in the CDR3. Per germline, CDR1 SGHRS and CDR2 YFSETQ. V was trimmed by 4 bases and J by 0 bases, leaving 14 bases between them. The CDR3 region is CASSPTQGGSYEQYF. The CDR3 region has the DNA TGCGCCAGCAGCCCAACCCAGGGGGGCTCCTACGAGCAGTACTTC.

In the case of this clone: The sample contains more than one DNA sequence encoding this CDR3. The V call is TRBV28, the J call TRBJ1-2; D is ambiguous. The germline V gene encodes CDR1 MDHEN and CDR2 SYDVKM. The V and J ends lost 6 bases and 7 bases respectively, with 12 bases between them. The CDR3 runs to 12 residues. The CDR3 DNA sequence: TGTGCCAGCAGCCCGCTGGGAGGTGGCTACACCTTC. It translates to CASSPLGGGYTF.

This chain connects TRBV29-1 to TRBJ2-5, with D perhaps matching TRBD1 or TRBD2 (6 bases each). The J call is doubtful: the DNA matches TRBJ2-7 better. This CDR3 region has 14 residues. Germline loops: CDR1 SQVTM, CDR2 ANQGSEA. The CDR3 nucleotides are TGCAGCGTTGTTAGGGGGGCAGACTCCTACGAGCAGTACTTC. Encoded protein: CSVVRGADSYEQYF.